The clone carrying this T cell receptor (beta chain) was seen ten or more times. The CDR3 contains 16 residues. The trim removed 4 bases at V and 2 bases at J, leaving 9 bases unmatched. From germline, CDR1 is MNHEY and CDR2 SVGAGI. These data come from a study of T cells after yellow fever vaccination. Each CDR3 protein gets one entry after TCRdb re-called the 5' RACE reads with MiXCR. The sample holds 5,000 or so distinct CDR3 sequences, more than 3.5% seen once. Findings and caveats of the study: There was a possibility that FACS-sorted repertoires contained abundant clonotypes contaminating from the bulk population.

This sample comprised PBMCs, either bulk or a sorted T-cell subset (CD4+, CD8+, memory, or dextramer-sorted; not recorded which), obtained 15 days after the yellow fever booster vaccination. This receptor was identified in a man aged 25 to 40 who received the YFV17D yellow fever vaccine. V and J are TRBV6-5 and TRBJ2-5, with 8 bases that match TRBD1. DNA of the CDR3: TGTGCCAGCAGTTCCTTAGAAACAGGGGGGCAAGAGACCCAGTACTTC. Its protein product is CASSSLETGGQETQYF.